This is a list of T cell receptor beta chains from one sample in a study of technical replicates of blood from a handful of donors. Assay used: immunoSEQ multiplex PCR; TCRdb lists only in-frame clones, some missing. This sample yields about 61,000 clones, of which about 89% are seen a single time; about 5% belongs to the top ten. The sample comprised PBMCs. These receptors were collected from a human donor in good health. Some clones in this sample may be carry-over from other donors' samples. CDR3s include the opening cysteine and the closing phenylalanine or tryptophan. The D gene is left open where the match is weak. Size tells how often a clone was seen (once, few, many) or the class of an expanded clone, and some rows leave it out.

>TRBJ1-2|TRBV7-9|NA|NA
TGTGCCAGCAGCTTAGGAGCGGGACAAGAATTATACTATGGCTACACCTTC
CASSLGAGQELYYGYTF
>TRBJ1-2|TRBV5-8|NA|NA
TGTGCCAGCTCGGCACAGGGTTACTATGGCTACACCTTC
CASSAQGYYGYTF
>TRBJ2-5|TRBV7-9|NA|TRBD2
TGTGCCAGCAGCGCTAGCGGGGGGGCCGAGACCCAGTACTTC
CASSASGGAETQYF
>TRBJ1-5|TRBV19|once|TRBD1
TGTGCCAGTAGGGCGGACAGGGGAAGGGGCAATCAGCCCCAGCATTTT
CASRADRGRGNQPQHF
>TRBJ2-7|TRBV30|NA|TRBD2
TGTGCCTGGGGGGGACTAGCGGGAGGGCCGAACGAGCAGTACTTC
CAWGGLAGGPNEQYF
>TRBJ1-1|TRBV18|NA|NA
TGTGCCAGCTCACCCGACACTTTCAACACTGAAGCTTTCTTT
CASSPDTFNTEAFF
>TRBJ2-2|TRBV9|few|TRBD2
TGTGCCAGCAGCCTGAGCGGGAACGGCGGGGAGCTGTTTTTT
CASSLSGNGGELFF
>TRBJ2-1|TRBV4-3|NA|TRBD1
TGCGCCAGCAGCCAAGAACCGGGACAGTCATCCTACAATGAGCAGTTCTTC
CASSQEPGQSSYNEQFF
>TRBJ1-6|TRBV7-2|NA|NA
TGTGCCAGCAGCTTAGGAGGGAGAGATAATTCACCCCTCCACTTT
CASSLGGRDNSPLHF
>TRBJ2-1|TRBV11-3|NA|TRBD2
TGTGCCAGCAGCTTAGGAGCGGGAGGGGTCAATGAGCAGTTCTTC
CASSLGAGGVNEQFF
>TRBJ2-5|TRBV10-3|NA|TRBD1
TGTGCCACTACAGGGGGCTGGCAAGAGACCCAGTACTTC
CATTGGWQETQYF
>TRBJ1-1|TRBV7-9|NA|NA
TGTGCCAGCAGCGTAACCGGGACACTTGAAGCTTTCTTT
CASSVTGTLEAFF
>TRBJ1-2|TRBV7-6|NA|NA
TGTGCCAGCAGCTTAGGACAAACAGGACCCCAGGGAAATGGCTACACCTTC
CASSLGQTGPQGNGYTF
>TRBJ2-3|TRBV27|NA|TRBD2
TGTGCCAGCAGTTTAAGGTTCAGGCTAGCGGGGCTGGGTACAGATACGCAGTATTTT
CASSLRFRLAGLGTDTQYF
>TRBJ1-4|TRBV5-1|NA|TRBD1
TGCGCCAGCAGCTTACAGGGGGCTGATGAAAAACTGTTTTTT
CASSLQGADEKLFF
>TRBJ2-5|TRBV11-1|NA|TRBD2
TGTGCCAGCAGCCCGGGACTAGCGGGCCCCCAAGAGACCCAGTACTTC
CASSPGLAGPQETQYF
>TRBJ2-5|TRBV2|NA|TRBD1
TGTGCCAGCAGATCCCCCGGGACAGAACAAGAGACCCAGTACTTC
CASRSPGTEQETQYF
>TRBJ1-1|TRBV4-3|NA|TRBD1
TGCGCCAGCAGCCAAAACAGGGGTGAAGCTTTCTTT
CASSQNRGEAFF
>TRBJ2-7|TRBV6-5|NA|NA
TGTGCCAGCAGTTATGGGGCGATAGCGGAGACCTACGAGCAGTACTTC
CASSYGAIAETYEQYF
>TRBJ1-5|TRBV12-1|NA|NA
TGTGCCAGCAGCTTTTGTTTGAGGACAGGGGTGGTTCAGCCCCAGCATTTT
CASSFCLRTGVVQPQHF
>TRBJ2-3|TRBV12-5|NA|NA
TGTGCTAGTGGTTTGGCCGGGAATACGCAGTATTTT
CASGLAGNTQYF
>TRBJ2-1|TRBV5-6|NA|TRBD1
TGTGCCAGCAGCTTGTTCACCCAGGGGGCCCGATTCTACAATGAGCAGTTCTTC
CASSLFTQGARFYNEQFF
>TRBJ2-5|TRBV6-6|NA|TRBD1
TGTGCCAGCTTTCGGGGACAGGGTTTCTTGGAGACCCAGTACTTC
CASFRGQGFLETQYF
>TRBJ1-6|TRBV10-3|NA|NA
TGTGCCATCAGTGAGTCGTTTCCTCCGAGGACACCCCTCCACTTT
CAISESFPPRTPLHF
>TRBJ2-7|TRBV4-3|NA|NA
TGCGCCAGCAGCCAAGATGCGGCCAGCGGCTACGAGCAGTACTTC
CASSQDAASGYEQYF
>TRBJ1-1|TRBV7-9|NA|NA
TGTGCCAGCTCCCCCCCCCGGGAAGCTTTCTTT
CASSPPREAFF
>TRBJ1-2|TRBV5-6|once|TRBD1
TGTGCCAGCAGCGAGGGTAGGGGGCATGGCTACACCTTC
CASSEGRGHGYTF
>TRBJ2-7|TRBV18|NA|NA
TGTGCCAGCTCACAACAGGGTGGGATCTACGAGCAGTACTTC
CASSQQGGIYEQYF
>TRBJ1-3|TRBV15|NA|NA
TGTGCCACCAGCAGAGATCCAGGGTCCGGAAACACCATATATTTT
CATSRDPGSGNTIYF
>TRBJ1-1|TRBV6-6|once|NA
TGTGCCAGCAGTCCGACGGGGGTCACTGAAGCTTTCTTT
CASSPTGVTEAFF
>TRBJ2-2|TRBV7-6|once|NA
TGTGCCAGCAGCTTACTGGACAGCGGCGGGGAGCTGTTTTTT
CASSLLDSGGELFF